The 13 T cell receptor beta chains below all came from one sample that was sequenced in a study of cytomegalovirus exposure and HLA in healthy donors. Researchers ran the PCR with 60 Vbeta and 13 Jbeta primers. Measured with immunoSEQ multiplex PCR; TCRdb has only the in-frame clones, and not every one. The sample shows about 140,000 clones, around 73% of them seen only once. Sequencing was done on a sample of PBMCs. The receptors come from a human donor in good health.

This clone came up a few times. The V gene is TRBV7-9, the J gene TRBJ2-3; D gene unclear. V lost 5 bases and J 5 bases, leaving 11 bases between the germline ends. The germline V gene encodes CDR1 SEHNR and CDR2 FQNEAQ (reference sequence). There are 13 residues in the CDR3. CDR3 coding DNA: TGTGCCAGCAGCCAAACCCGAGGAGATACGCAGTATTTT. Amino acids: CASSQTRGDTQYF.

The J gene is TRBJ1-1, the V gene TRBV2, with TRBD1 matching 9 bases. This CDR3 is built from 16 residues. V gave up 6 bases and J gave up 0 bases; unmatched junction bases: 8. Germline V lookup: CDR1 SNHLY, CDR2 FYNNEI. This CDR3 reads CASRERGQGLNTEAFF. The CDR3 coding sequence is TGTGCCAGCAGGGAGAGGGGACAGGGCCTGAACACTGAAGCTTTCTTT. Full variable domain (outside the CDR3, taken from reference TRBV2 and TRBJ1-1): EPEVTQTPSHQVTQMGQEVILRCVPISNHLYFYWYRQILGQKVEFLVSFYNNEISEKSEIFDDQFSVERPDGSNFTLKIRSTKLEDSAMYFCASRERGQGLNTEAFFGQGTRLTVV.

The chain links TRBV5-1 to TRBJ2-7, with 9 bases fitting TRBD1. Germline V gives CDR1 SGHRS, CDR2 YFSETQ. J lost 4 bases, V lost 0 bases, and 8 bases had no gene match. The CDR3 spans 16 residues. The CDR3 here is CASSLVPGTGFYEQYF. CDR3 nucleotide sequence: TGCGCCAGCAGCTTGGTTCCAGGGACAGGGTTTTACGAGCAGTACTTC.

The J gene is TRBJ2-3, the V gene TRBV27; D might be TRBD2 (5 bases). The CDR3 runs 17 residues. The V and J ends lost 0 bases and 1 base respectively, with 14 bases between them. Germline V gives CDR1 MNHEY, CDR2 SMNVEV (reference sequence). This CDR3 is CASSLSWLARRTDTQYF. As DNA, the CDR3 is TGTGCCAGCAGTTTATCCTGGCTAGCTCGTCGCACAGATACGCAGTATTTT.

The table lists this clone with a few counts. The rearrangement uses TRBV10-2 and TRBJ1-2, with 10 positions matching TRBD1. Per germline, CDR1 WSHSY and CDR2 SAAADI. The CDR3 runs 14 residues. V was pared by 5 bases and J by 3 bases, with 3 bases of the junction left unmatched. CDR3 in DNA: TGCGCCAGCAGTCCGGGACAGGGGTACTATGGCTACACCTTC. The encoded protein is CASSPGQGYYGYTF.

This clone was seen a few times. The rearrangement joins TRBV7-3 to TRBJ2-7; 8 nucleotides agree with TRBD1. The CDR3 length is 15 residues. V trimming: 2 bases; J trimming: 4 bases; junction bases outside the gene matches: 7. Germline lookup yields CDR1 SGHTA and CDR2 FQGTGA. Written as DNA, the CDR3 is TGTGCCAGCAGCTTAGACCCTCAGGGGGCTTACGAGCAGTACTTC. This sequence encodes CASSLDPQGAYEQYF.

This clone has a handful of counts. The genes are TRBV4-1 and TRBJ1-3; 8 nucleotides agree with TRBD1. The CDR3 extends over 15 amino acids. V trimming: 1 base; J trimming: 3 bases; junction bases outside the gene matches: 2. Germline loops: CDR1 MGHRA, CDR2 YSYEKL. The DNA of the CDR3 is TGCGCCAGCAGCCAAGCGACAGGGGTTGGAAACACCATATATTTT. It codes for CASSQATGVGNTIYF.

This chain links TRBV11-2 with TRBJ1-1; D is possibly TRBD1 (5 bases). V was clipped by 0 bases and J by 1 base, with 12 bases between them. This CDR3 is 16 amino acids long. CDR1 is SGHAT and CDR2 is FQNNGV in the germline V gene. This chain's CDR3 is CASSLEISGGNTEAFF. DNA for the CDR3: TGTGCCAGCAGCTTAGAGATTTCGGGGGGGAACACTGAAGCTTTCTTT.

The chain employs TRBV19 and TRBJ2-7; 8 bases are a match to TRBD2. The CDR3 spans 13 residues. Trimming took 4 bases from V and 5 from J; bases not matched to a gene: 4. Per germline, CDR1 LNHDA and CDR2 SQIVND (reference sequence). The CDR3 DNA follows: TGTGCCAGTAGTAACGGGAGGGCCGACGAGCAGTACTTC. As protein: CASSNGRADEQYF.

The chain's CDR3 is CASSASLTSPDTQYF. The CDR3 DNA sequence: TGTGCCAGCAGCGCATCCTTGACTAGCCCAGATACGCAGTATTTT. The V and J genes are TRBV9 and TRBJ2-3; 7 nucleotides align to TRBD2. Per germline, CDR1 SGDLS and CDR2 YYNGEE. The CDR3 length is 15 residues. Losses at the gene ends were 3 bases for V and 4 bases for J; bases not matched to a gene: 8.

The chain has TRBV28 and TRBJ2-7; 7 positions match TRBD2. V dropped 2 bases and J dropped 0; count of bases not matched to a gene: 10. The CDR3 runs to 17 residues. The germline CDR1 and CDR2 sequences are MDHEN and SYDVKM. The CDR3 nucleotides are TGTGCCAGCAGTTTAGCCCACGGGCGGGGGAGCTCCTACGAGCAGTACTTC. Amino acids: CASSLAHGRGSSYEQYF.

CDR3 amino acids: CASTLGRGKSYEQYF. CDR3 nucleotide sequence: TGTGCCAGCACCTTAGGCAGGGGGAAATCCTACGAGCAGTACTTC. The chain is built from TRBV6-1 and TRBJ2-7, with 7 bases matching TRBD1. The CDR3 runs to 15 residues. CDR1 and CDR2 (germline): MNHNS, SASEGT. V shed 7 bases and J 1 base; nucleotides not matched to a gene: 10.

In its sample, this clone was seen a few times. This chain uses TRBV15 with TRBJ2-7; D perhaps matches TRBD1 (5 bases). Germline values: CDR1 LNHNV, CDR2 YYDKDF (reference sequence). This CDR3 comprises 15 residues. Trimming shortened V by 3 bases and J by 1 base, and 13 bases separated the two germline ends. The CDR3, as DNA: TGTGCCACCAGCAGCCAGGGAAAGGGGTCCTACGAGCAGTACTTC. It translates to CATSSQGKGSYEQYF. Full variable domain (rest looked up from reference TRBV15 and TRBJ2-7): DAMVIQNPRYQVTQFGKPVTLSCSQTLNHNVMYWYQQKSSQAPKLLFHYYDKDFNNEADTPDNFQSRRPNTSFCFLDIRSPGLGDTAMYLCATSSQGKGSYEQYFGPGTRLTVT.